This entry describes one T cell receptor beta chain. Its antigen is currently unknown. Treatment meaning: oral pan-JAK inhibitor, 5-10 mg twice daily. As part of sample collection, lesional scalp punch biopsies and peripheral blood were taken from alopecia areata patients. The data derive from a study of CD8+ T cells in alopecia areata. Germline CDR1 is SGHTA and CDR2 is FQGNSA. This CDR3 is built from 15 residues. Trimming cost V 1 base and J 4 bases, with 11 bases left between them. Reverse transcription of extracted RNA yielded cDNA, which provided the sequencing template. Profiling relied on immunoSEQ multiplex PCR, and the TCRdb table lists in-frame clones only, not all of them. The table lists a few hundred thousand clones, under 70% of them singletons. The study's findings and limits: Numerous clones, expanded in lesions, remained in scalp and blood during tofacitinib.

Sequencing used CD4+ T cells sorted from blood, obtained at week 44, from a patient treated with tofacitinib. The sequence was obtained from a human donor with alopecia areata. The chain couples TRBV7-2 to TRBJ1-5; no firm D call. As DNA, the CDR3 is TGTGCCAGCAGCTTAGTGGAGACACCTAATCAGCCCCAGCATTTT. This codes for CASSLVETPNQPQHF.